This T cell receptor beta chain was identified during a study of blood T cell repertoires in COVID-19 (dated by TCRdb to 2020 to 2022). For the wider study: Samples covering the acute and convalescent phases of COVID-19 were provided by collaborators in the United States, Italy and Spain. The prospective study material was composed of cDNA or gDNA derived from T cells, B-cell-depleted T cells, or PBMCs. Subjects who had been exposed to COVID-19, were actively infected with it, or had recovered from it provided the deeply sampled blood TCRbeta repertoires that made up the dataset. The repertoires were released in a freely available public database intended as a resource for research on the immune response to SARS-CoV-2. Samples came from the ongoing ImmuneRACE study (first 160 participants) plus 1,254 subjects from 6 global collaborators. A de-identified subject ID, COVID-19 status, age in years and sex were almost always included in the sample metadata. Where available, HLA class I and class II types were taken from metadata supplied by the sample provider and were not determined by assay-based typing.

General study outcomes and caveats: The amount of clinical and demographic metadata varied by source and participant and was provided uncurated.

On this clone itself: It has no known antigen specificity. Within one base of it there is no much larger clone, and no base qualities were kept.

Trimming accounts for 4 bases at V and 10 bases at J, while the number of junction bases matched to no gene is 9. Its CDR3 holds 15 amino acids, cysteine through phenylalanine. Only CDR3 DNA remains: 45 bases, in frame from the first base. Taken from the germline V gene, the CDR1 and CDR2 loops are SGHTA and FQGTGA. Another Seattle source contributed samples from volunteer blood donors who had recovered from COVID-19. Whole blood was collected in K2EDTA tubes by collaborating institutions according to the institutions' own protocols. Collaborator samples were shipped for TCRbeta analysis as frozen whole blood, isolated PBMCs, or DNA extracted from either sample type. The immunoSEQ Assay, a bias-controlled multiplex PCR, was used to amplify TCRbeta CDR3 regions from genomic DNA. In the source study's methods: Nucleated cell counts per sample were estimated from amplification of reference gene primers within the assay. To quantify the absolute abundance of each unique TCRbeta CDR3 rearrangement, sequence reads were collapsed and filtered. For each sample, productive Simpson clonality was calculated as the square root of Simpson's diversity index across productive rearrangements. In its TCRdb copy, this immuneACCESS table keeps in-frame sequences only and misses some clones. Where compared with another copy, unresolved V genes explain less than half of these, and the others have no known cause. Clonal size and the V and J genes are those of that table, whereas D and trimming came from the DNA. Here the sample has about 250,000 clones; 80% to 90% occur a single time. 4.6% of the sample rests with the top ten.

The receptor comes from a woman aged 40-49 years who had recovered from COVID-19. The receptor chain draws on TRBV7-3 and TRBJ2-3, and 12 bases in between align with TRBD2. Material: peripheral blood. CDR3 region: CASSSRTSGDAAQYF. The nucleotide sequence reads TGTGCCAGCAGCTCCCGGACTAGCGGGGACGCTGCGCAGTATTTT. This CDR3, with the reference TRBV7-3 and TRBJ2-3 proteins standing in past its ends, gives the full variable domain GAGVSQTPSNKVTEKGKYVELRCDPISGHTALYWYRQSLGQGPEFLIYFQGTGAADDSGLPNDRFFAVRPEGSVSTLKIQRTERGDSAVYLCASSSRTSGDAAQYFGPGTRLTVL.